The rows below give T cell receptor beta chains drawn from one sample of a study of human T cells and chemical hapten exposure. MiXCR was run by TCRdb on the RACE reads, yielding one entry per CDR3 protein. The sample yields some 93,000 distinct CDR3 sequences, just under 9% seen once. Sequencing was carried out using whole blood. These TCRs come from a female donor in good health. Some clones in this sample may be carry-over from other donors' samples. Each CDR3 is given with its conserved first and last residue. D genes are given only for firm matches. Size is stated for part of the rows, as once, few or many counts, or as a class when the clone is expanded.

clone_size | j_call | v_call | d_call | cdr3_aa | cdr3_nt
few | TRBJ2-7 | TRBV12-5 | TRBD1 | CASGLVVGQGPYEQYF | TGTGCTAGTGGTTTGGTGGTCGGACAGGGGCCCTACGAGCAGTACTTC
many | TRBJ1-3 | TRBV21-1 | - | CASSKRDIHSGNTIYF | TGTGCCAGCAGCAAACGGGACATCCACTCTGGAAACACCATATATTTT
few | TRBJ2-2 | TRBV6-5 | - | CASRDGSLNTGELFF | TGTGCCAGCAGGGACGGGAGTTTGAACACCGGGGAGCTGTTTTTT
many | TRBJ2-5 | TRBV6-2/TRBV6-3 | - | CASSYKFGGEQYQETQYF | TGTGCCAGCAGTTACAAGTTCGGCGGAGAACAGTACCAAGAGACCCAGTACTTC
many | TRBJ1-2 | TRBV5-4 | TRBD1 | CASSLDRGRYYGYTF | TGTGCCAGCAGCCTTGACAGGGGGCGGTACTATGGCTACACCTTC
- | TRBJ2-3 | TRBV20-1 | TRBD2 | CSAREPGTSGSTDTQYF | TGCAGTGCTAGAGAGCCCGGGACTAGCGGGAGCACAGATACGCAGTATTTT
- | TRBJ2-1 | TRBV27 | TRBD2 | CASSFPGTSGSYNEQFF | TGTGCCAGCAGTTTCCCTGGGACTAGCGGGAGTTACAATGAGCAGTTCTTC
many | TRBJ1-5 | TRBV28 | - | CASSLNQGPNQPQHF | TGTGCCAGCAGTTTAAACCAGGGGCCCAATCAGCCCCAGCATTTT
many | TRBJ1-6 | TRBV3-1 | TRBD1 | CASSQDLGLGQGPINSPLHF | TGTGCCAGCAGCCAAGATTTGGGGTTAGGACAGGGTCCAATTAATTCACCCCTCCACTTT
many | TRBJ2-3 | TRBV5-6 | - | CASSKQGVGTDTQYF | TGTGCCAGCAGCAAACAGGGAGTAGGAACAGATACGCAGTATTTT
- | TRBJ2-5 | TRBV28 | - | CASALGVEETQYF | TGTGCCAGCGCGTTGGGGGTTGAAGAGACCCAGTACTTC
few | TRBJ2-3 | TRBV3-1 | TRBD2 | CASSQGTSHPTDTQYF | TGTGCCAGCAGCCAAGGGACTAGCCACCCCACAGATACGCAGTATTTT
many | TRBJ1-4 | TRBV7-9 | - | CASSLRGGGGEKLFF | TGTGCCAGCAGCTTACGTGGAGGGGGAGGTGAAAAACTGTTTTTT
many | TRBJ2-6 | TRBV5-1 | TRBD1 | CASSLPLLRDRGHSGANVLTF | TGCGCCAGCAGCTTGCCCCTCCTCCGGGACAGGGGGCACTCTGGGGCCAACGTCCTGACTTTC
- | TRBJ2-6 | TRBV6-2/TRBV6-3 | - | CASSSLGAGLAGANVLTF | TGTGCCAGCAGTTCTCTCGGGGCAGGGCTAGCTGGGGCCAACGTCCTGACTTTC
few | TRBJ2-7 | TRBV6-2/TRBV6-3 | - | CASSSPGVLLEQYF | TGTGCCAGCAGTTCCCCGGGCGTTCTCCTGGAGCAGTACTTC
few | TRBJ2-6 | TRBV7-3 | TRBD1 | CASSFRPPGQGRANVLTF | TGTGCCAGCAGCTTTCGCCCACCCGGACAGGGGCGGGCCAACGTCCTGACTTTC
many | TRBJ2-7 | TRBV10-2 | - | CASRRERAIIYEQYF | TGCGCCAGCAGGAGAGAGCGGGCAATAATCTACGAGCAGTACTTC
- | TRBJ2-1 | TRBV11-2 | TRBD2 | CASSLELAGGPSNEQFF | TGTGCCAGCAGCTTAGAACTAGCGGGGGGGCCGTCCAATGAGCAGTTCTTC
- | TRBJ1-1 | TRBV27 | - | CASSRTELNTEAFF | TGTGCCAGCAGCCGGACCGAGCTGAACACTGAAGCTTTCTTT
- | TRBJ2-7 | TRBV7-6 | - | CASGDKPYEQYF | TGTGCCAGCGGGGACAAACCCTACGAGCAGTACTTC